The present TCR beta chain was sequenced within a study of blood T cell repertoires in COVID-19. Study-wide context: Acute and convalescent COVID-19 samples came from the United States, Italy and Spain.

In the study's own analysis: Quantification of nucleated cells was approximated via reference gene primer amplification. The assay was immunoSEQ multiplex PCR, and TCRdb's table has in-frame clones only and misses some. V, J and clone size are taken as reported in that table, and D and trimming were inferred from the DNA itself. The sample contains 85,000 to 110,000 clones, less than 90% of which appear only once. The CDR3 spans 15 residues. Germline V CDR1 and CDR2: LNHNV, YYDKDF (reference sequence). Trimming pared 0 bases from V and 3 bases from J, leaving 12 bases between. The chain recombines TRBV15 with TRBJ2-7; D remains ambiguous. The sequence derives from a human donor in a cohort sampled during active COVID-19. The sequenced sample was peripheral blood. The CDR3: CATSRDRTVIYEQYF. In DNA form, the CDR3 reads TGTGCCACCAGCAGAGATCGAACAGTTATCTACGAGCAGTACTTC.